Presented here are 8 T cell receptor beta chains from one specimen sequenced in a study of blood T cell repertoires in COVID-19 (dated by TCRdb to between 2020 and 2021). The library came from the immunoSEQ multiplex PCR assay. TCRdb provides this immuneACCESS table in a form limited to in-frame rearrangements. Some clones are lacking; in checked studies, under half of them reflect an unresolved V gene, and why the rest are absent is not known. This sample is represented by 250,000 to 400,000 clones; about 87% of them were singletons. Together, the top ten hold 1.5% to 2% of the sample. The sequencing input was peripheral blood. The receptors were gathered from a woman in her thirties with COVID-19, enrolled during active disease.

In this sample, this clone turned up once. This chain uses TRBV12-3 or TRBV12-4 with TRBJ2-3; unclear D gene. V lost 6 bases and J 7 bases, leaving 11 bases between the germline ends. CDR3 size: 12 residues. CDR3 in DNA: TGTGCCAGCAGCCCGACTGCCCATACGCAGTATTTT. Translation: CASSPTAHTQYF.

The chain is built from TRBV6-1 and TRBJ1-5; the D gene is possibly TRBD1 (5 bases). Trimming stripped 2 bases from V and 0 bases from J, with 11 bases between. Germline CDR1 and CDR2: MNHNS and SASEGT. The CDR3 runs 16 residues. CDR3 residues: CASSERWGHSNQPQHF. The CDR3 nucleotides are TGTGCCAGCAGTGAACGTTGGGGCCATAGCAATCAGCCCCAGCATTTT.

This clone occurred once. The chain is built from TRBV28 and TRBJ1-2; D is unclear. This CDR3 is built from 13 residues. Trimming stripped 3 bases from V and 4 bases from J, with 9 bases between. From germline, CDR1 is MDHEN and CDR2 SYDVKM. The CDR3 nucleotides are TGTGCCAGCAGTTTCCGGAGGATCTATGGCTACACCTTC. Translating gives CASSFRRIYGYTF.

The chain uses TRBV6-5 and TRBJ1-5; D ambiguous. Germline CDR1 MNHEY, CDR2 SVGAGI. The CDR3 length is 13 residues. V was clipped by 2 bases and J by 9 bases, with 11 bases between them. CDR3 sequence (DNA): TGTGCCAGCAGTTACGGGTCCGGCGGGCCCCAGCATTTT. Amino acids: CASSYGSGGPQHF.

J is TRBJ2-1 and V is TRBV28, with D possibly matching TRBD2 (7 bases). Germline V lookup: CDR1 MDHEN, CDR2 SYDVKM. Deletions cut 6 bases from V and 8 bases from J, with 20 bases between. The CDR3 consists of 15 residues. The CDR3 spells CASSSTGGPGDEQFF. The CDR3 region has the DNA TGTGCCAGCAGCTCCACGGGGGGCCCCGGGGATGAGCAGTTCTTC.

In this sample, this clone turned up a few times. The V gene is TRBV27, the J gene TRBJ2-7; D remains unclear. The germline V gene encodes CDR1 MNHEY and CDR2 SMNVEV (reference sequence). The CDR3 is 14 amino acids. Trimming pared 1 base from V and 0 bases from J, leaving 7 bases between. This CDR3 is CASSLFRSSYEQYF. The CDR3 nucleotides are TGTGCCAGCAGTTTATTTCGGAGCTCCTACGAGCAGTACTTC.

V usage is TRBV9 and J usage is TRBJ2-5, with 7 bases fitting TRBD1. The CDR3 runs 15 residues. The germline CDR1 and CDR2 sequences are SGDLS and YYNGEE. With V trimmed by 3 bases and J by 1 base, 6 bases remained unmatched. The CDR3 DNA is TGTGCCAGCAGCGCCGCCGGGACAGCCCAAGAGACCCAGTACTTC. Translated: CASSAAGTAQETQYF.

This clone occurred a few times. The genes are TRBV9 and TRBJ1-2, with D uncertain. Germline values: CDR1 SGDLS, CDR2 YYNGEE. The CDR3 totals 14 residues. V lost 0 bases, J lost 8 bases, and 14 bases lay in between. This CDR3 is CASSVVSWPPGYTF. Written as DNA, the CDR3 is TGTGCCAGCAGCGTAGTTTCGTGGCCTCCCGGCTACACCTTC.